Sequencing of this T cell receptor (beta chain) was carried out in a study of PD-1 blockade in classical Hodgkin lymphoma. This clone has only a few counts. Its matching antigen is unknown. Study-wide results and caveats: CD4+ but not CD8+ TCR diversity rose significantly by C4D1. Before treatment, complete responders showed about the same diversity as newly diagnosed patients. Healthy donors were reported to have higher baseline TCR diversity than newly diagnosed patients.

The method was immunoSEQ multiplex PCR; TCRdb's version includes in-frame clones alone and lacks a portion of them. The sample includes 25,000 to 30,000 clones, around 84% of them seen just once. All the patients suffered relapse after autologous stem cell transplantation, and brentuximab vedotin exposure differed. Complete response, partial response or progressive disease was each patient's best response. CDR1 is LGHNA, CDR2 YSLEER, per germline. V shed 8 bases and J shed 4 bases, with 17 bases lying between them. CDR3 length: 14 residues. The sequence was obtained from a human donor with classical Hodgkin lymphoma. The gene calls are TRBV4-3 and TRBJ1-1; D may be TRBD1 (5 bases). The sample consisted of peripheral blood mononuclear cells (PBMCs), taken before the second cycle of nivolumab. The CDR3 region has the DNA TGCGCCAGCGTTCGGGACCCCGGGAGCACTGAAGCTTTCTTT. Its translation: CASVRDPGSTEAFF.